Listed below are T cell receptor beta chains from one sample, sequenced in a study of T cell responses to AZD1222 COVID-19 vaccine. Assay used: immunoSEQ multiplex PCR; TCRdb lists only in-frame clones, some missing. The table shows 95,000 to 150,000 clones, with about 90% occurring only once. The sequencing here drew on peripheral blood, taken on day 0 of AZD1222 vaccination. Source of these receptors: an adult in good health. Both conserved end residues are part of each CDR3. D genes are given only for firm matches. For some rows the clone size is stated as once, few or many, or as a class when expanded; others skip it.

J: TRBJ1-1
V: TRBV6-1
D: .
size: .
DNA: TGTGCCAGCAGTGACAGGACAGCCCGCGGCACTGAAGCTTTCTTT
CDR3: CASSDRTARGTEAFF

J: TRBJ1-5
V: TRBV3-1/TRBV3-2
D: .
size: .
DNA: TGTGCCAGCAGCCAAATGGCGGGAGGTCAGCCCCAGCATTTT
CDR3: CASSQMAGGQPQHF

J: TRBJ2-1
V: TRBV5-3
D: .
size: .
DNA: TGTGCCAGAAGCCGCGAGGAGGGGGGAGAATACAATGAGCAGTTCTTC
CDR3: CARSREEGGEYNEQFF

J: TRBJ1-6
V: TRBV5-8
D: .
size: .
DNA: TGTGCCAGCAGCTCGGCCCGTAGCAGCTCCTATAATTCACCCCTCCACTTT
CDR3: CASSSARSSSYNSPLHF

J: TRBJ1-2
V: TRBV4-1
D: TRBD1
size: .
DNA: TGCGCCAGCAGCCAAGGATCAACAGGGGGCTATAATGGCTACACCTTC
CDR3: CASSQGSTGGYNGYTF

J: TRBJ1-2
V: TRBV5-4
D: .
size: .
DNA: TGTGCCAGCAGCTTAGTACGGGACGGAAACTATGGCTACACCTTC
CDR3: CASSLVRDGNYGYTF

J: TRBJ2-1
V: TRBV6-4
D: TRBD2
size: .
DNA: TGTGCCAGCAGTGAACAGGCGACTAGCGGTTACAATGAGCAGTTCTTC
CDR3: CASSEQATSGYNEQFF

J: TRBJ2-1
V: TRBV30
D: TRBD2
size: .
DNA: TGTGCCTGGACTAGCGGGAGTGCAGATGAGCAGTTCTTC
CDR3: CAWTSGSADEQFF

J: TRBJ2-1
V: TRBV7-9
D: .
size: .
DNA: TGTGCCAGCAGCTTAGCCAATGAGGAGCAGTTCTTC
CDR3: CASSLANEEQFF

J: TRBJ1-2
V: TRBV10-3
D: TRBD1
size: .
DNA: TGTGCCATCAGATCGTTGGACAGGTCCTATGGCTACACCTTC
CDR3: CAIRSLDRSYGYTF

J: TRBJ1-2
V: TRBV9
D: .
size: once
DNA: TGTGCCAGCACCATCCCAGGAACGATGCGTGGCTACACCTTC
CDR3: CASTIPGTMRGYTF

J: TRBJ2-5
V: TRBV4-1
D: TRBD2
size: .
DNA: TGCGCCAGCAGCCAGAGGGGTGTAGCGGGAGACGGGGAGACCCAGTACTTC
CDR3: CASSQRGVAGDGETQYF

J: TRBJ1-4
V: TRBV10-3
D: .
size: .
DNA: TGTGCCATCAGCCGTGGGGGCTTTAATGAAAAACTGTTTTTT
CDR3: CAISRGGFNEKLFF

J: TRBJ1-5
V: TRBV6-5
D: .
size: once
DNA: TGTGCCAGCAGCGGAGGTGTTGTCGGTCAGCCCCAGCATTTT
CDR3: CASSGGVVGQPQHF

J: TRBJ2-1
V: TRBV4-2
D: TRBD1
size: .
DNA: TGTGCCAGCAGCCAAGATTCACAGGGGGGATATGAGCAGTTCTTC
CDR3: CASSQDSQGGYEQFF

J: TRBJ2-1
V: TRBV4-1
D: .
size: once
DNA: TGCGCCAGCAGCCAAGGTCACACTAGCTGGTACAATGAGCAGTTCTTC
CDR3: CASSQGHTSWYNEQFF

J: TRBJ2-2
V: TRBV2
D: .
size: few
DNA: TGTGCCAGCAAGAGCGTTCCTCGGCGCGCCGGGGAGCTGTTTTTT
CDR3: CASKSVPRRAGELFF

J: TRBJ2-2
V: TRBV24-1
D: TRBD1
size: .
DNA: TGTGCCACCAGTGACCCCGGACAGGGAGACACCGGGGAGCTGTTTTTT
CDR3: CATSDPGQGDTGELFF

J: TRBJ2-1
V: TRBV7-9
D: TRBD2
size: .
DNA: TGTGCCAGCAGCCAGGGACTAGCGCTCAATGAGCAGTTCTTC
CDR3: CASSQGLALNEQFF

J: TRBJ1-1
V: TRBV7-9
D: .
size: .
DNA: TGTGCCAGCAGCGAGACAGGAATACCTAGGAACACTGAAGCTTTCTTT
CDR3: CASSETGIPRNTEAFF

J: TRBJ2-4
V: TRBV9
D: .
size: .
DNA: TGTGCCAGCAGCGTATCAGCGATTATGGAAAACATTCAGTACTTC
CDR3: CASSVSAIMENIQYF

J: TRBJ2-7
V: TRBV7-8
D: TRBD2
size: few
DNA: TGTGCCAGCAGCCCCCTAGGACTAGCGGGAGGGCGGGAGCAGTACTTC
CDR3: CASSPLGLAGGREQYF

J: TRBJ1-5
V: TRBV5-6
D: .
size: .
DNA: TGTGCCAGCAGCTTGAAGGATCAGCCCCAGCATTTT
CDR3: CASSLKDQPQHF

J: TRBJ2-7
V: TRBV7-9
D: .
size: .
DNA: TGTGCCAGCAGCTTAGGCGGGACTCTCGGGCAGTACTTC
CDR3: CASSLGGTLGQYF

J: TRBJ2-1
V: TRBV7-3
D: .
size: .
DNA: TGTGCCAGCAGCCAAGCGGGCGGCTCCTACAATGAGCAGTTCTTC
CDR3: CASSQAGGSYNEQFF

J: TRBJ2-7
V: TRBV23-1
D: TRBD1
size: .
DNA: TGCGCCAGCACCCGAGACAGGGACTACGAGCAGTACTTC
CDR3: CASTRDRDYEQYF

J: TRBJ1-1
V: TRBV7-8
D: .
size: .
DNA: TGTGCCAGCAGCTTAGCCATGGGCACTGAAGCTTTCTTT
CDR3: CASSLAMGTEAFF

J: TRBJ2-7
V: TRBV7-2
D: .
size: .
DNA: TGTGCCAGCAGATTTGACAGTTACGAGCAGTACTTC
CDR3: CASRFDSYEQYF

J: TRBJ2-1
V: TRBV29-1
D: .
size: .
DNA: TGCAGCGTTGGGTACAGCTACAATGAGCAGTTCTTC
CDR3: CSVGYSYNEQFF

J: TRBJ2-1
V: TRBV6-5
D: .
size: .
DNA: TGTGCCAGCATGGAGGCGGCCTACAATGAGCAGTTCTTC
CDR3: CASMEAAYNEQFF

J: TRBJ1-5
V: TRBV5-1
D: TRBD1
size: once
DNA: TGCGCCAGCAGCTTAAGACAGGGCGATCAGCCCCAGCATTTT
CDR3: CASSLRQGDQPQHF

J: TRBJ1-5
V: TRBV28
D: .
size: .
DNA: TGTGCCAGCAGTTTAGGCAGATTAAATTCTCAGCCCCAGCATTTT
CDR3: CASSLGRLNSQPQHF

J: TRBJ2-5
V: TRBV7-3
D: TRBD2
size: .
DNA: TGTGCCAGCAGCGCGACGGGGGGAGAGACCCAGTACTTC
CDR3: CASSATGGETQYF

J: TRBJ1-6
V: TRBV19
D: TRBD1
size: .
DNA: TGTGCCAGTAGTATGGACAGGGGCAATTCACCCCTCCACTTT
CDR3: CASSMDRGNSPLHF

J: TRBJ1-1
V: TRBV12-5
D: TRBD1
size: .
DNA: TGTGCTAGTGGTTCCACACCAGGTAGAGGGGGCGACACTGAAGCTTTCTTT
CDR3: CASGSTPGRGGDTEAFF

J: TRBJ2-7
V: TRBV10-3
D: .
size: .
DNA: TGTGCCATCAGTGCCCAAACAGGATCCTACGAGCAGTACTTC
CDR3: CAISAQTGSYEQYF

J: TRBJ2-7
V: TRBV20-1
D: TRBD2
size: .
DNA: TGCAGTGCTAGTAAACCGGGACTAGCGGCCTCCTACGAGCAGTACTTC
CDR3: CSASKPGLAASYEQYF

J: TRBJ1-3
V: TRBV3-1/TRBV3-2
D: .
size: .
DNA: TGTGCCAGCAGCCATACAGGGTCGGGAAACACCATATATTTT
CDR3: CASSHTGSGNTIYF

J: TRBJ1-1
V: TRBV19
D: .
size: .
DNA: TGTGCCAGTAGTATAACCCTGAACACTGAAGCTTTCTTT
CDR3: CASSITLNTEAFF

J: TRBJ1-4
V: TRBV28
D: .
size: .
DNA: TGTGCCAGCAGTCCCGGTGGTGGTTTTATGGCCGAAAAACTGTTTTTT
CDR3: CASSPGGGFMAEKLFF

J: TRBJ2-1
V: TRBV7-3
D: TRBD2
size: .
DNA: TGTGCCAGCAGTCCCTCACCTAGCGGGGGCAATGAGCAGTTCTTC
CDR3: CASSPSPSGGNEQFF

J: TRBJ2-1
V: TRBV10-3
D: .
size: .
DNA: TGTGCCATGGGTTCCGGAGGGCCGGAGGATGAGCAGTTCTTC
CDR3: CAMGSGGPEDEQFF

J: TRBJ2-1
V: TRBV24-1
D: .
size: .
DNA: TGTGCCTCGGAGGGGGGACGGAACTACAATGAGCAGTTCTTC
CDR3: CASEGGRNYNEQFF

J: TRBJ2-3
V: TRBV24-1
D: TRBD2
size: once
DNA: TGTGCCACCAGTGACCCGGGGACTAGCGGATTCACAGATACGCAGTATTTT
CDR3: CATSDPGTSGFTDTQYF

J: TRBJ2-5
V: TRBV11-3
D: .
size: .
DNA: TGTGCCAGCAGCGCCCGAGGAGTTCGGGAGACCCAGTACTTC
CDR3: CASSARGVRETQYF

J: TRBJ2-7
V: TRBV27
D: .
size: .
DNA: TGTGCCAGCAGTTTACGGACGTACTCCTACGAGCAGTACTTC
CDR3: CASSLRTYSYEQYF

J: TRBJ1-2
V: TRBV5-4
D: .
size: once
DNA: TGTGCCAGCAGCATTTATACCAACTATGGCTACACCTTC
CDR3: CASSIYTNYGYTF

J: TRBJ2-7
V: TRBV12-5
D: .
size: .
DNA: TGTGCTAGTGGCCTTCCTTGGGGGGGGGCAGGTGAGCAGTACTTC
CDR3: CASGLPWGGAGEQYF

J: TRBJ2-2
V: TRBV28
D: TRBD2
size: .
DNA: TGTGCCAGCAGTCCCCGACTAGCGGGGAACACCGGGGAGCTGTTTTTT
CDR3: CASSPRLAGNTGELFF

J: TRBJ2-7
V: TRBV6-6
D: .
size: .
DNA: TGTGCCAGTCGGACGAGTAGGGGGAGAGAGCAGTACTTC
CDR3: CASRTSRGREQYF

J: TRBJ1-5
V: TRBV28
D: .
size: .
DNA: TGTGCCAGCAGGTCGGGGTGGAATCAGCCCCAGCATTTT
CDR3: CASRSGWNQPQHF

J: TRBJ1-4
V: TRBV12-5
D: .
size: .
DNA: TGTGCCATATGGGGCAGGGTGGAGGATGGTGAAAAACTGTTTTTT
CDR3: CAIWGRVEDGEKLFF

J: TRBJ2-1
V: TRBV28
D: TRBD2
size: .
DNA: TGTGCCAGCAGCGTCTTTGCGGGAGTGAAGTTCTTC
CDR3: CASSVFAGVKFF

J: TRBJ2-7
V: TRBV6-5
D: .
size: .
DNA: TGTGCCAGCAGCCACAGCAACTCCTACGAGCAGTACTTC
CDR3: CASSHSNSYEQYF

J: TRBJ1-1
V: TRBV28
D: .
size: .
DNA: TGTGCCAGCTGGGAAACGGTGAACACTGAAGCTTTCTTT
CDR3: CASWETVNTEAFF

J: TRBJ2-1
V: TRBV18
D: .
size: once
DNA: TGTGCCAGCTCAGAGTCGGGACAATTCTCCTACAATGAGCAGTTCTTC
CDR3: CASSESGQFSYNEQFF

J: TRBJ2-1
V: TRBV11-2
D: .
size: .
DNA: TGTGCCAGCAGCTTAGTAATCTCGGGTGAGCAGTTCTTC
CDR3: CASSLVISGEQFF

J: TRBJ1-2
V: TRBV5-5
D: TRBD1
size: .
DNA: TGTGCCAGCAGCCCCTGGTCGGGACAGGGAAAGGGAACTTGGAGCTACACCTTC
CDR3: CASSPWSGQGKGTWSYTF

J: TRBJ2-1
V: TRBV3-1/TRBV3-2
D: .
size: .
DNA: TGTGCCAGCAGCCGCTCCGGGTTGGCCTACAATGAGCAGTTCTTC
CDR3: CASSRSGLAYNEQFF